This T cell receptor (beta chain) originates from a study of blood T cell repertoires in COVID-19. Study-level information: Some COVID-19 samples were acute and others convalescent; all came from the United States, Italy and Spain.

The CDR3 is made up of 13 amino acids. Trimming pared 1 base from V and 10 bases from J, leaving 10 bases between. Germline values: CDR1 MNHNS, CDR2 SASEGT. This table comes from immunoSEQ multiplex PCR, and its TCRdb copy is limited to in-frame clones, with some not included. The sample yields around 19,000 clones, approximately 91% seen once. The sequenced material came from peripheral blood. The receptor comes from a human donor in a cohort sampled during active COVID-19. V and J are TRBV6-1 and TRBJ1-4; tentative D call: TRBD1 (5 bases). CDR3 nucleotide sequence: TGTGCCAGCAGTGAAGTGAGGGGAGGAAAACTGTTTTTT. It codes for CASSEVRGGKLFF.